What follows are 8 T cell receptor beta chains derived from one specimen sequenced in a study of cytomegalovirus exposure and HLA in healthy donors. Primers included in the PCR were 60 Vbeta and 13 Jbeta primers. Profiled with immunoSEQ multiplex PCR; TCRdb holds only in-frame clones, not every one. Here the sample spans roughly 97,000 clones, 10% being singletons. The sample taken for sequencing was PBMCs. These receptors all stem from a man aged 35 to 55 in good health and CMV-seropositive.

This clone has a handful of counts. V and J are TRBV4-2 and TRBJ2-2; TRBD2 is a possible D gene (6 bases). CDR3 length equals 15 residues. Trimming stripped 1 base from V and 5 bases from J, with 11 bases between. Germline V gene sequence: CDR1 LGHNA, CDR2 YNFKEQ. The CDR3 is CASSQGASGTGELFF. CDR3 DNA sequence: TGTGCCAGCAGCCAAGGGGCGAGCGGGACCGGGGAGCTGTTTTTT.

This clone was observed a handful of times. V gene TRBV9 combines with J gene TRBJ2-1; 9 bases line up with TRBD2. The length of the CDR3 is 16 residues. Germline-derived CDR1 and CDR2 are SGDLS and YYNGEE. J was trimmed by 1 base and V by 0 bases; bases with no gene match: 2. For the CDR3, the DNA is TGTGCCAGCAGCGTAGCTAGCGGGATTTCCTACAATGAGCAGTTCTTC. Protein product: CASSVASGISYNEQFF.

This clone showed up just a few times. The gene calls are TRBV14 and TRBJ2-5; 11 nucleotides match TRBD2. The CDR3 length is 18 residues. V was clipped by 4 bases and J by 3 bases; unmatched bases: 13. Germline-derived CDR1 and CDR2 are SGHDN and FVKESK. The CDR3 reads CASSRGLAGERRKETQYF. In DNA, the CDR3 is TGTGCCAGCAGCCGCGGACTAGCGGGCGAACGAAGAAAAGAGACCCAGTACTTC.

CDR3 bases: TGTGCCAGCAGCGTTACTAGCGGGAGGGGTTCCGGGGAGCTGTTTTTT. Translated, it gives CASSVTSGRGSGELFF. This sequence joins TRBV5-4 and TRBJ2-2; 13 positions match TRBD2. The V segment lost 4 bases and the J segment 6 bases; nucleotides outside the gene matches: 6. CDR1 and CDR2 (germline): SGHNT, YYREEE (reference sequence). This CDR3 is built from 16 residues.

This sequence joins TRBV11-3 and TRBJ1-4; D unclear. Germline V gives CDR1 SGHNT, CDR2 YENEEA. The CDR3 totals 13 residues. V gave up 6 bases and J gave up 6 bases, with 11 bases separating them. The chain's CDR3 is CASSLDNHEKLFF. CDR3 coding DNA: TGTGCCAGCAGTCTCGACAATCATGAAAAACTGTTTTTT.

This clone was counted only a few times. The chain has TRBV2 and TRBJ1-2; D is possibly TRBD1 (6 bases). There are 14 residues in the CDR3. Germline CDR1 SNHLY, CDR2 FYNNEI. V was shortened by 3 bases and J by 2 bases, with 10 bases between the two germline ends. The CDR3 protein is CASSERGPNYGYTF. The CDR3 nucleotides are TGTGCCAGCAGTGAGCGGGGGCCCAACTATGGCTACACCTTC. Together with reference TRBV2 and TRBJ1-2, the CDR3 gives the full variable domain: EPEVTQTPSHQVTQMGQEVILRCVPISNHLYFYWYRQILGQKVEFLVSFYNNEISEKSEIFDDQFSVERPDGSNFTLKIRSTKLEDSAMYFCASSERGPNYGYTFGSGTRLTVV.

This clone was seen only a few times. The gene calls are TRBV30 and TRBJ1-6; 8 bases map to TRBD1. The junction had 1 base not matched to a gene; V was cut back by 5 bases and J by 7 bases. The CDR3 sequence is 12 residues long. The germline V gene has CDR1 GTSNPN and CDR2 SVGIG (reference sequence). This chain's CDR3 is CAWGQGNSPLHF. CDR3 bases: TGTGCCTGGGGACAGGGCAATTCACCCCTCCACTTT.

The V and J genes are TRBV19 and TRBJ1-5; D possibly corresponds to TRBD1 (5 bases). The V end lost 3 bases, the J end lost 5 bases, and 11 bases lay between the germline ends. This CDR3 spans 14 amino acids. Germline V gene sequence: CDR1 LNHDA, CDR2 SQIVND (reference sequence). This CDR3 is CASSIPGNYQPQHF. In DNA form, the CDR3 reads TGTGCCAGTAGTATCCCAGGGAACTATCAGCCCCAGCATTTT.